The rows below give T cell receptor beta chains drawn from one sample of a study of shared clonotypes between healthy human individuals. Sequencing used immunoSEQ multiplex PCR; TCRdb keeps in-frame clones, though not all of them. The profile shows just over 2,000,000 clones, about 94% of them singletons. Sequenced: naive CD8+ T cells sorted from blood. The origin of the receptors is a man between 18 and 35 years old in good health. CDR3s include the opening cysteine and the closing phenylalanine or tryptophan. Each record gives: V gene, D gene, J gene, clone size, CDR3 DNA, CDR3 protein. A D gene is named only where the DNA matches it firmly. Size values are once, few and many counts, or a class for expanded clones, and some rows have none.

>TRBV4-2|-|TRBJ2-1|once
TGTGCCAGCAGCCAAGCCGCAGGGGCCTACAATGAGCAGTTCTTC
CASSQAAGAYNEQFF
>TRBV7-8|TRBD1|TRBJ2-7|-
TGTGCCAGCAGCTTTAGCCGACAGGGACCCTACGAGCAGTACTTC
CASSFSRQGPYEQYF
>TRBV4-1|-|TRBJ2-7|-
TGCGCCAGCAGCCACACGAAGGGCGAGCAGTACTTC
CASSHTKGEQYF
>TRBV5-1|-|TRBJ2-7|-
TGCGCCAGCAGCTCGGACGGGATCTCCTACGAGCAGTACTTC
CASSSDGISYEQYF
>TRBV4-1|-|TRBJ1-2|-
TGCGCCAGCAGCCAAGTGGAGCGCTATGGCTACACCTTC
CASSQVERYGYTF
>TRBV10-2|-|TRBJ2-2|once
TGCGCCAGCAGTGAGCGGAGTAGGACCAACACCGGGGAGCTGTTTTTT
CASSERSRTNTGELFF
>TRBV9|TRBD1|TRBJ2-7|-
TGTGCCAGCAGCGTAAAGGGACAGGCCCTCGGAAACGAGCAGTACTTC
CASSVKGQALGNEQYF
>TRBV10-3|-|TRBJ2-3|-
TGTGCCATCAGTGAAGTAGCTAGGCCCTTCCCCGGCACAGATACGCAGTATTTT
CAISEVARPFPGTDTQYF
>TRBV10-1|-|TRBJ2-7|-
TGCGCCAGCAGCGGTAGGGGTGTCGAGCAGTACTTC
CASSGRGVEQYF
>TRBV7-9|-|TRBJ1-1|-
TGTGCCAGCAGACTCCCCGGGGCTGAAGCTTTCTTT
CASRLPGAEAFF
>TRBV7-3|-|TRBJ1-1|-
TGTGCCAGCAGCTTAGGGTCAGGGCGAGAAGCTTTCTTT
CASSLGSGREAFF
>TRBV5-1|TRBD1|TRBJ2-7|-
TGCGCCAGCGGGGATTATAGGGGGCTTAGCTACGAGCAGTACTTC
CASGDYRGLSYEQYF
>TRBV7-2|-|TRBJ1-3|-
TGTGCCAGCAGCCCTGTTCGGACTGGGTATAGAAACACCATATATTTT
CASSPVRTGYRNTIYF
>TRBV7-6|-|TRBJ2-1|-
TGTGCCAGCAGCTTAGACGGGTTTTACAATGAGCAGTTCTTC
CASSLDGFYNEQFF
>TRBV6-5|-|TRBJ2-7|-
TGTGCCAGCAGTCCGGGGGTGTTCAACGAGCAGTACTTC
CASSPGVFNEQYF
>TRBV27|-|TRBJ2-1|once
TGTGCCAGCAGTCAGTATAGCGGAGTGGGTTACAATGAGCAGTTCTTC
CASSQYSGVGYNEQFF
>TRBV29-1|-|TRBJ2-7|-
TGCAGCGTTGGGCAGAACTACGAGCAGTACTTC
CSVGQNYEQYF
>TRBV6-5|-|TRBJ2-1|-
TGTGCCAGCAGTACCGGGACCCTTGGCAATGAGCAGTTCTTC
CASSTGTLGNEQFF
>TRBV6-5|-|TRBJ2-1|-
TGTGCCAGCAGTTACTTAGATTCCTACAATGAGCAGTTCTTC
CASSYLDSYNEQFF
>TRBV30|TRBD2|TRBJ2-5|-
TGTGCCTGGAGTTTTAGCGGGGGGGCGGAGACCCAGTACTTC
CAWSFSGGAETQYF
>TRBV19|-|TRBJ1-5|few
TGTGCCAGTAGTTCCCCCAACAGGGAGAATCAGCCCCAGCATTTT
CASSSPNRENQPQHF
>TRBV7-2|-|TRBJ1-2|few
TGTGCCAGCAGCTTAGCTGTCAGCAGTAACTATGGCTACACCTTC
CASSLAVSSNYGYTF
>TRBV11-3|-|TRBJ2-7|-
TGTGCCAGCAGCTTAGGACAGGAGGCCCCCTACGAGCAGTACTTC
CASSLGQEAPYEQYF
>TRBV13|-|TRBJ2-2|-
TGTGCCAGCAGCTTAGGGGGCGCCGGGGAGCTGTTTTTT
CASSLGGAGELFF